The T cell receptor beta chain under discussion was sequenced for a study of control samples from healthy donors and cancer patients. This clone was picked up one time. Trimming took 3 bases from V and 4 from J, leaving 13 bases between them. The CDR3 length is 15 residues. Per the germline V gene, CDR1 is SGHNT and CDR2 is YYREEE (reference sequence). The data were produced by immunoSEQ multiplex PCR, yet TCRdb's version contains in-frame clones alone and is incomplete. In the table there are 110,000 to 150,000 clones, just under 95% of which are singletons. The sample taken for sequencing was PBMCs. The receptor was derived from a man in his 60s with colorectal cancer. The genes are TRBV5-4 and TRBJ2-2; D possibly matches TRBD1 or TRBD2 (5 bases each). The CDR3: CASSSWGIGTGELFF. The CDR3 nucleotides read TGTGCCAGCAGCTCGTGGGGGATTGGCACCGGGGAGCTGTTTTTT.